These 31 T cell receptor beta chains share one sample of origin, sequenced in a study of cytomegalovirus exposure and HLA in healthy donors. 13 Jbeta primers and 60 Vbeta primers were used for the PCR. The method was immunoSEQ multiplex PCR; TCRdb's version includes in-frame clones alone and lacks a portion of them. The data show 110,000 to 150,000 clones, 77% seen once. Sequencing was done on a sample of PBMCs. These receptors were collected from a male donor in good health and CMV-seronegative.

The chain links TRBV18 to TRBJ2-1, with 9 bases lining up with TRBD1. This CDR3 is 15 amino acids long. The germline CDR1 and CDR2 sequences are KGHSH and LQKENI. The V gene end was trimmed by 6 bases and the J gene end by 4 bases; junction bases not matched to a gene: 7. CDR3 nucleotide sequence: TGTGCCAGCTCCTCCGGGACAGGGACATACAATGAGCAGTTCTTC. This encodes CASSSGTGTYNEQFF.

The rearrangement joins TRBV4-1 to TRBJ2-1, with 8 bases lining up with TRBD2. Germline V gives CDR1 MGHRA, CDR2 YSYEKL. V gave up 3 bases and J gave up 2 bases; unmatched junction bases: 12. The CDR3 covers 18 residues. The DNA of the CDR3 is TGCGCCAGCAGCCATCCTCATTGGACTAGCTCCACCTACAATGAGCAGTTCTTC. It encodes CASSHPHWTSSTYNEQFF.

A note on this clone: This specimen includes other DNA sequences encoding the same CDR3. The J gene is TRBJ1-2, the V gene TRBV18, with 9 bases lining up with TRBD1. V was clipped by 3 bases and J by 3 bases; unmatched bases: 2. Germline CDR1 reads KGHSH; CDR2 reads LQKENI. The CDR3 is 14 amino acids. The CDR3 protein is CASSPGQGDYGYTF. The CDR3 DNA reads as TGTGCCAGCTCACCGGGACAGGGTGACTATGGCTACACCTTC.

Comment on this clone: A junction end diverges from the germline sequence, so it may reflect a read error. This chain uses TRBV7-7 with TRBJ2-5, with D possibly being TRBD1 (6 bases). Germline V gene lookup returns CDR1 SSHAT and CDR2 FNYEAQ (reference sequence). CDR3 length: 15 residues. CDR3 protein: CASSLSIAQGETQYF. CDR3 nucleotide sequence: TGTGCTAGCAGCTTATCCATAGCTCAGGGGGAGACCCAGTACTTC.

The rearrangement links TRBV5-1 to TRBJ2-2; maybe TRBD1 (5 bases). The CDR3 spans 14 residues. CDR1 and CDR2 from the germline V gene are SGHRS and YFSETQ. Trimming shortened V by 2 bases and J by 4 bases, and 9 bases separated the two germline ends. The CDR3 protein is CASSFEGATGELFF. The CDR3 nucleotides read TGCGCCAGCAGCTTCGAAGGGGCCACCGGGGAGCTGTTTTTT.

This chain uses TRBV6-1 with TRBJ1-1, with D unresolved. This CDR3 is built from 14 residues. The V gene's germline CDR1 is MNHNS and CDR2 SASEGT. V was clipped by 1 base and J by 4 bases, with 10 bases between them. The CDR3 region is CASSEVSRGTEAFF. DNA for the CDR3: TGTGCCAGCAGTGAAGTTTCGAGAGGCACTGAAGCTTTCTTT.

The chain has TRBV9 and TRBJ1-5; 8 bases match TRBD1. Germline V lookup: CDR1 SGDLS, CDR2 YYNGEE. This CDR3 comprises 16 residues. Germline trimming cut 3 bases from V and 7 bases from J; bases unmatched to any gene: 12. CDR3 residues: CASSASSDRVGQPQHF. The CDR3 DNA reads as TGTGCCAGCAGCGCCAGCTCGGACAGGGTGGGCCAGCCCCAGCATTTT.

The chain recombines TRBV19 with TRBJ2-2; possibly TRBD2 for D (6 bases). Deletions cut 10 bases from V and 4 bases from J, with 19 bases between. In germline, CDR1 is LNHDA, CDR2 SQIVND (reference sequence). CDR3 length: 15 amino acids. CDR3 sequence (DNA): TGTGCCACCCTACGGGGGAGCCCGAGCACCGGGGAGCTGTTTTTT. This codes for CATLRGSPSTGELFF.

The chain employs TRBV7-2 and TRBJ2-7; 11 nucleotides agree with TRBD1. J was trimmed by 5 bases and V by 5 bases; bases with no gene match: 5. CDR3 size: 14 residues. Looked up from germline, CDR1 is SGHTA and CDR2 is FQGNSA. CDR3 amino acids: CASSIGTGGDEQYF. The DNA of the CDR3 is TGTGCCAGCAGCATCGGGACAGGGGGAGACGAGCAGTACTTC.

The rearrangement uses TRBV6-5 and TRBJ1-6; 8 nucleotides match TRBD1. This CDR3 has 13 residues. V shed 5 bases, J shed 9 bases, and the junction held 3 bases outside the gene matches. Looked up from germline, CDR1 is MNHEY and CDR2 is SVGAGI. CDR3 in DNA: TGTGCCAGCAGTACAGGGGGTTCTTCACCCCTCCACTTT. Its protein product is CASSTGGSSPLHF.

This clone has more than one count but fewer than ten. The J gene is TRBJ2-1, the V gene TRBV7-9, with TRBD2 identical over 15 bases. Per the germline V gene, CDR1 is SEHNR and CDR2 is FQNEAQ (reference sequence). This CDR3 comprises 17 residues. Trimming cost V 6 bases and J 8 bases; bases outside gene matches: 11. In nucleotides, the CDR3 is TGTGCCAGCAGTTTCACACCGGGACTAGCGGGAGGAGATGAGCAGTTCTTC. It translates to CASSFTPGLAGGDEQFF.

The chain carries TRBV27 and TRBJ2-7; 9 bases are shared with TRBD2. CDR3 size: 14 residues. Germline V lookup: CDR1 MNHEY, CDR2 SMNVEV (reference sequence). V dropped 6 bases and J dropped 3; count of bases not matched to a gene: 6. The CDR3, as DNA: TGTGCCAGCAGCATGACTAGCGGTTACTACGAGCAGTACTTC. Its translation: CASSMTSGYYEQYF.

The CDR3 spells CASSPMSRVGYNEQFF. In DNA, the CDR3 is TGTGCCAGCTCACCTATGAGCAGGGTGGGATACAATGAGCAGTTCTTC. J is TRBJ2-1 and V is TRBV18, with D possibly being TRBD1 (5 bases). The germline CDR1 and CDR2 sequences are KGHSH and LQKENI. V gave up 3 bases and J gave up 4 bases, with 16 bases separating them. The CDR3 sequence is 16 residues long.

V usage is TRBV27 and J usage is TRBJ1-3; D gene ambiguous. This CDR3 contains 14 residues. The germline V and J ends were trimmed by 6 bases and 0 bases, with 9 bases remaining between them. Germline CDR1 reads MNHEY; CDR2 reads SMNVEV (reference sequence). The CDR3 protein is CASSPSVSGNTIYF. In nucleotides, the CDR3 is TGTGCCAGCAGCCCCTCGGTCTCTGGAAACACCATATATTTT.

As regards this clone: Other DNA sequences within the sample encode an identical CDR3. CDR3 nucleotides: TGCGCCAGCAGCCACACAGGGGCCAGCACAGATACGCAGTATTTT. This codes for CASSHTGASTDTQYF. This chain connects TRBV5-1 to TRBJ2-3; 7 bases are shared with TRBD1. V shed 4 bases and J 0 bases; nucleotides not matched to a gene: 5. CDR3 length equals 15 residues. Germline-derived CDR1 and CDR2 are SGHRS and YFSETQ.

This chain uses TRBV6-5 with TRBJ1-4; the D is unclear. V gave up 6 bases and J gave up 2 bases, with 10 bases separating them. CDR1 MNHEY and CDR2 SVGAGI come from the germline V gene. This CDR3 spans 14 amino acids. CDR3 residues: CASSFVYTNEKLFF. CDR3 sequence (DNA): TGTGCCAGCAGCTTTGTCTATACTAATGAAAAACTGTTTTTT.

V usage is TRBV28 and J usage is TRBJ1-2, with D possibly being TRBD1 (5 bases). Germline V gives CDR1 MDHEN, CDR2 SYDVKM. V was clipped by 4 bases and J by 4 bases, with 13 bases between them. CDR3 length equals 14 residues. In nucleotides, the CDR3 is TGTGCCAGCAGTTATCTGGGGCAGAGCTATGGCTACACCTTC. Its translation is CASSYLGQSYGYTF.

The J gene is TRBJ2-4, the V gene TRBV27; the D gene is possibly TRBD2 (7 bases). CDR1 and CDR2 from the germline V gene are MNHEY and SMNVEV (reference sequence). Trimming left V 6 bases short and J 10 bases short, with 19 bases between. The CDR3 consists of 14 residues. CDR3 amino acids: CASSPRGGTSIQYF. The DNA of the CDR3 is TGTGCCAGCAGCCCAAGGGGGGGGACCTCAATTCAGTACTTC.

The CDR3 here is CASSSQSAVRNTEAFF. CDR3 DNA: TGTGCCAGCAGCTCCCAGTCCGCCGTCAGGAACACTGAAGCTTTCTTT. The chain joins TRBV9 to TRBJ1-1, with D unresolved. Trimming removed 4 bases at V and 1 base at J, with 17 bases between. The length of the CDR3 is 16 residues. The V gene's germline CDR1 is SGDLS and CDR2 YYNGEE.

This chain uses TRBV28 with TRBJ2-7; 8 bases agree with TRBD1. The V and J ends lost 6 bases and 4 bases, in that order; junction bases with no gene match: 8. Germline V gene lookup returns CDR1 MDHEN and CDR2 SYDVKM. The CDR3 has 14 residues. This CDR3 is CASRVQGVSYEQYF. The CDR3 nucleotides read TGTGCCAGCAGAGTACAGGGGGTTAGTTACGAGCAGTACTTC.

V usage is TRBV2 and J usage is TRBJ2-5; 14 bases are a match to TRBD2. The J segment lost 7 bases and the V segment lost 6 bases, leaving 4 bases of the junction unmatched. CDR3 size: 14 residues. Looked up from germline, CDR1 is SNHLY and CDR2 is FYNNEI. The CDR3 DNA reads TGTGCCAGCAGCCTAGGACTAGCGGGGGGGACCCAGTACTTC. Residues: CASSLGLAGGTQYF.

The V and J genes are TRBV21-1 and TRBJ2-7; TRBD2 is taken as the D call from the table, unchecked against the DNA. TRBV21-1 is listed as a pseudogene. The CDR3 spans 15 residues. The DNA of the CDR3 is TGTGCCAGCCCCCGCCCCAGGACTAGCAGCTACGAGCAGTACTTC. Translated: CASPRPRTSSYEQYF.

V and J are TRBV7-6 and TRBJ2-1; D gene ambiguous. V was trimmed by 2 bases and J by 5 bases, leaving 4 bases between them. The CDR3 loop spans 12 amino acids. Germline loops: CDR1 SGHVS, CDR2 FNYEAQ. The CDR3 nucleotides are TGTGCCAGCAGCTTAAGCGACAATGAGCAGTTCTTC. Its protein product is CASSLSDNEQFF.

This chain uses TRBV4-1 with TRBJ2-7, with 13 bases identical to TRBD2. With V trimmed by 1 base and J by 7 bases, 10 bases remained unmatched. CDR3 size: 17 residues. Germline lookup yields CDR1 MGHRA and CDR2 YSYEKL. The CDR3 nucleotides read TGCGCCAGCAGCCAAGGGCGCCGGACTAGCGGGAGTAGGGAGCAGTACTTC. Protein: CASSQGRRTSGSREQYF.

The V call is TRBV29-1, the J call TRBJ2-1; 7 bases fit TRBD2. Per the germline V gene, CDR1 is SQVTM and CDR2 is ANQGSEA. With 4 bases clipped from V and 4 bases from J, the junction kept 7 bases outside the gene matches. CDR3 length equals 14 residues. CDR3 amino acids: CSVVSGKSYNEQFF. The CDR3 DNA sequence: TGCAGCGTTGTCAGCGGGAAGTCTTACAATGAGCAGTTCTTC.

This clone was counted once. The chain joins TRBV7-3 to TRBJ2-3; TRBD1 might be the D (6 bases). The CDR3 is 16 amino acids. Germline loops: CDR1 SGHTA, CDR2 FQGTGA. V gave up 5 bases and J gave up 5 bases, with 20 bases separating them. This CDR3 is CASSQGTGKGEDTQYF. DNA of the CDR3: TGTGCCAGCAGCCAAGGAACAGGGAAAGGAGAAGATACGCAGTATTTT.

The rearrangement uses TRBV4-1 and TRBJ1-1, with 11 nucleotides matching TRBD1. The CDR3 totals 14 residues. Trimming removed 3 bases from V and 5 bases from J; junction bases left unmatched: 2. Per the germline V gene, CDR1 is MGHRA and CDR2 is YSYEKL. CDR3 residues: CASSHGQGATEAFF. The CDR3 bases are TGCGCCAGCAGCCACGGACAGGGGGCTACTGAAGCTTTCTTT.

This clone was counted a single time. The chain joins TRBV7-3 to TRBJ2-3; D possibly corresponds to TRBD2 (5 bases). Trimming removed 1 base from V and 4 bases from J, with 18 bases in between. The germline gives CDR1 SGHTA, CDR2 FQGTGA. This CDR3 is 17 amino acids long. The CDR3 is CASSLRGQTAAADTQYF. The CDR3 DNA follows: TGTGCCAGCAGCTTAAGAGGTCAAACAGCGGCGGCAGATACGCAGTATTTT.

V usage is TRBV6-6 and J usage is TRBJ1-5; D is possibly TRBD1 (5 bases). The CDR3 length is 14 residues. Per the germline V gene, CDR1 is MNHNY and CDR2 is SVGAGI (reference sequence). Trimming took off 6 bases at V and 5 bases at J, with 14 bases between the two ends. The CDR3 DNA reads as TGTGCCAGCAGATCCTTGGCGGGGGATCAGCCCCAGCATTTT. Protein sequence: CASRSLAGDQPQHF.

This rearrangement joins TRBV7-6 to TRBJ2-2; 10 positions match TRBD2. Germline V CDR1 and CDR2: SGHVS, FNYEAQ. The CDR3 loop spans 16 amino acids. The J segment lost 7 bases and the V segment lost 1 base, leaving 6 bases of the junction unmatched. The CDR3: CASSLELAGAGGELFF. The CDR3, as DNA: TGTGCCAGCAGCTTAGAGCTAGCGGGAGCGGGCGGGGAGCTGTTTTTT.

The V and J genes are TRBV7-9 and TRBJ2-1, with a tentative D call TRBD1 (5 bases). This CDR3 has 16 amino acids. Between the trimmed V and J ends, which lost 5 bases and 0 bases, there was a span of 14 bases. Germline V lookup: CDR1 SEHNR, CDR2 FQNEAQ (reference sequence). CDR3 nucleotides: TGTGCCAGCAGCCCCGATGACAGTAGCTCCTACAATGAGCAGTTCTTC. Protein product: CASSPDDSSSYNEQFF. Full variable domain (remainder filled in from reference TRBV7-9 and TRBJ2-1): DTGVSQNPRHKITKRGQNVTFRCDPISEHNRLYWYRQTLGQGPEFLTYFQNEAQLEKSRLLSDRFSAERPKGSFSTLEIQRTEQGDSAMYLCASSPDDSSSYNEQFFGPGTRLTVL.